Given below is one T cell receptor beta chain in context. Its target is not known. Deep-level settings were used for running the assay. DNA at about 210 ng, roughly 27,000 T cell genomes, went into sorted-subset replicate PCRs. The assay was immunoSEQ multiplex PCR, and TCRdb's table has in-frame clones only and misses some. The sample yields more than 2,000,000 clones, about 92% seen once. The data originate from a study of shared clonotypes between healthy human individuals. Study-wide findings and caveats: A reduction in generation probabilities was seen for non-shared clonotypes relative to those shared by all four donors. Naive subsets typically showed greater estimated richness than memory subsets.

CDR3 size: 10 residues. V shed 6 bases and J shed 5 bases, with 5 bases lying between them. Looked up from germline, CDR1 is SGHDT and CDR2 is YYEEEE. The rearrangement links TRBV5-6 to TRBJ2-5; maybe TRBD1 (5 bases). The clonotype originates from a man between 18 and 35 years old in good health. The material sequenced was naive CD4+ T cells sorted from blood. This sample's subset: CD45RA+ positively selected. Written as DNA, the CDR3 is TGTGCCAGCAACAGGGAGACCCAGTACTTC. Amino acid sequence: CASNRETQYF.